The present entry profiles one TCR beta chain with its context. Its antigen remains unknown. These data originate in a study of immune cell composition in non-small cell lung cancer. Whole-study results and caveats: Overall clonality, unlike maximal tumour-associated clone frequency, did not predict TIL reactivity.

Sequencing was performed with immunoSEQ multiplex PCR; in TCRdb, only in-frame clones are kept and a portion is missing. Found here are about 4,000 clones, about 70% of them singletons; the top ten hold 20%. From germline, CDR1 is SEHNR and CDR2 FQNEAQ (reference sequence). The CDR3 spans 18 residues. V lost 0 bases and J 1 base, leaving 15 bases between the germline ends. DNA was extracted from unsorted cell suspensions stored frozen. This TCR was recovered from a human donor with non-small cell lung cancer. V gene TRBV7-9 combines with J gene TRBJ1-4, with D unclear. The sequenced material came from lung tumor tissue. As DNA, the CDR3 is TGTGCCAGCAGCTTAGCGTTCAGGAGCGCTATAACTAATGAAAAACTGTTTTTT. Translating it yields CASSLAFRSAITNEKLFF.